This section outlines one T cell receptor beta chain sequence together with its context. Its antigen is still unknown. This sample was taken from a study of Ad26.COV2.S vaccination and SARS-CoV-2 variants. Study background: Donor got 5x10^10 or 1x10^11 viral particles of Ad26.COV2.S.

Some clones are missing from TCRdb's copy, which holds only in-frame ones; the method was immunoSEQ multiplex PCR. Of hundreds of thousands of clones listed, roughly 90% are singletons. Study outcomes and limitations: The breadth of spike-specific CD8+ and CD4+ T cell responses after vaccination was reportedly substantial. Vaccine and placebo recipients had comparable breadth of non-spike TCRs.

The germline V gene has CDR1 GTSNPN and CDR2 SVGIG (reference sequence). The CDR3 has 13 residues. The J segment lost 4 bases and the V segment lost 4 bases, leaving 6 bases of the junction unmatched. Specified treatment: around 19 received Ad26.COV2.S at low or high dose, single or two shots; a few received placebo; per-sample allocation not given. Day 63 following the first vaccine or placebo injection was when the samples were taken. The shot given was an Ad26 vector that makes Wuhan-strain SARS-CoV-2 spike. The input for sequencing was peripheral blood, taken in a trial of Ad26.COV2.S vaccine versus placebo. This clonotype was obtained from a person between 18 and 65 years old who received the Ad26.COV2.S COVID-19 vaccine or a placebo. This chain connects TRBV30 to TRBJ1-2, with 7 bases lining up with TRBD1. The CDR3 bases are TGTGCCTGGACCCCGGACAGGCTCTATGGCTACACCTTC. Its translation is CAWTPDRLYGYTF.